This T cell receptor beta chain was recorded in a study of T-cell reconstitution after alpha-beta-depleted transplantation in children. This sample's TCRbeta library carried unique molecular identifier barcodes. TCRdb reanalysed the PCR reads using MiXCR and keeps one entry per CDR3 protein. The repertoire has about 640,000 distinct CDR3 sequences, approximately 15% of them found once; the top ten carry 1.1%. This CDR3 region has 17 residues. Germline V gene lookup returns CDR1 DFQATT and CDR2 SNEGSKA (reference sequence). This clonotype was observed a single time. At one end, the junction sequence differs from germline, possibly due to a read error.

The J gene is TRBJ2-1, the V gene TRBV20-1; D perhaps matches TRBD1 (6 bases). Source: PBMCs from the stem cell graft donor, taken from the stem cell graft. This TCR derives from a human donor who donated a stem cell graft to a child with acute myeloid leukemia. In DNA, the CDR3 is TGCTGTGCTGCGGCCTCCGACGACAGGTTTTTCTACAATGAGCAGTTCTTC. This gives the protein CCAAASDDRFFYNEQFF.